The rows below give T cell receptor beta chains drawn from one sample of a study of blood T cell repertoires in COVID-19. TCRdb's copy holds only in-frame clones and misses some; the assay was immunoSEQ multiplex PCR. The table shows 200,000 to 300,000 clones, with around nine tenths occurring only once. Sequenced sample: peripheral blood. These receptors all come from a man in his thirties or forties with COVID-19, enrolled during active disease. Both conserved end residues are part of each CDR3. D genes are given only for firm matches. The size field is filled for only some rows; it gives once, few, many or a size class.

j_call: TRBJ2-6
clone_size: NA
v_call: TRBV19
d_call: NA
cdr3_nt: TGTGCCAGTAGTATAATTCTCGGGACTGGGGCCAACGTCCTGACTTTC
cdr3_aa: CASSIILGTGANVLTF

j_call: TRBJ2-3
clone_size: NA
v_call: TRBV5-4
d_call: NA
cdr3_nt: TGTGCCAGCAGCACCCAGGGTTACACAGATACGCAGTATTTT
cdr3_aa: CASSTQGYTDTQYF

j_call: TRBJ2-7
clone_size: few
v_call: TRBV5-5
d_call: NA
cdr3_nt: TGTGCCAGCAGCTTGGTGGCCCCCCGTCTCGAGCAGTACTTC
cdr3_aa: CASSLVAPRLEQYF

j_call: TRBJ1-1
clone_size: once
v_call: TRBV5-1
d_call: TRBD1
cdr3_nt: TGCGCCAGCAGGACAGGGGCCTCGGGAGCTTTCTTT
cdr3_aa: CASRTGASGAFF

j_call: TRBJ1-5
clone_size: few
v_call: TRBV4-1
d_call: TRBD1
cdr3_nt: TGCGCCAGCAGCCAAGAACAGGGGGCGAACAATCAGCCCCAGCATTTT
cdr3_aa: CASSQEQGANNQPQHF

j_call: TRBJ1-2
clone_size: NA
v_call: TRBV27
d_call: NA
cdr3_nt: TGTGCCAGCAGGCGATACCCCGGGGAAGATGGCTACACCTTC
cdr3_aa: CASRRYPGEDGYTF

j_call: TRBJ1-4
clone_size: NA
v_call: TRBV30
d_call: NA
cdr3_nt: TGTGCCTGGAGAAACGGAGGGCGGCATGAAAAACTGTTTTTT
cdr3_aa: CAWRNGGRHEKLFF

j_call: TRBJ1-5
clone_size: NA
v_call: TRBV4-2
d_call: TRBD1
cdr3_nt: TGTGCCAGCAGCCAGGCGGGCCACGGGACAGAAAGCAATCAGCCCCAGCATTTT
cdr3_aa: CASSQAGHGTESNQPQHF

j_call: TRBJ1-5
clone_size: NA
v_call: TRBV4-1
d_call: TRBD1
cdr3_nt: TGCGCCAGCAGCCAAGAAACAGGGGCCCCCAATCAGCCCCAGCATTTT
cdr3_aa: CASSQETGAPNQPQHF

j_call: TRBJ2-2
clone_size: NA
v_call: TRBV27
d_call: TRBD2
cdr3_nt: TGTGCCAGCAGTTTCTTGGCCGGGGAGGGGAACGTCAGGAAGCTGTTTTTT
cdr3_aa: CASSFLAGEGNVRKLFF

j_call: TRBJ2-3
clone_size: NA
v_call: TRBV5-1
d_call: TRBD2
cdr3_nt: TGCGCCAGCAGCTGGGGGACTAGCGGGGGGAGCACAGATACGCAGTATTTT
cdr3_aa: CASSWGTSGGSTDTQYF

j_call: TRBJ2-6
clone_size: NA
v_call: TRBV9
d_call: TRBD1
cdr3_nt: TGTGCCAGCAGCGCTTTGGACAGGCTTGGGGCCAACGTCCTGACTTTC
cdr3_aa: CASSALDRLGANVLTF

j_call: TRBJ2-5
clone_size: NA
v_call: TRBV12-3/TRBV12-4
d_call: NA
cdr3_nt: TGTGCCAGCAGTTTCCCCAACCAAGAGACCCAGTACTTC
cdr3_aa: CASSFPNQETQYF

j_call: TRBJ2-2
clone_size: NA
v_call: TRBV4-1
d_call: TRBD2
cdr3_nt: TGCGCCAGCAGCCACCAGGGGAGCGGGGGGGCGAACACCGGGGAGCTGTTTTTT
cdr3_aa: CASSHQGSGGANTGELFF

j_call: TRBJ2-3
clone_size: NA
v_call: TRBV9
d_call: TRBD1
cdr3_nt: TGTGCCAGCAGCGTAGAACAGGGGGCGAGAGATACGCAGTATTTT
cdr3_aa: CASSVEQGARDTQYF

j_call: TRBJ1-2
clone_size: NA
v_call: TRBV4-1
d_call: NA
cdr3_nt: TGCGCCAGCAGCCAAGATTCCGGGGTGGGCTACACCTTC
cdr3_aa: CASSQDSGVGYTF

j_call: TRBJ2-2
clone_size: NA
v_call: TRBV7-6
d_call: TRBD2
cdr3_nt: TGTGCCAGCAGCCGGAGCGGGGTTTCGAACACCGGGGAGCTGTTTTTT
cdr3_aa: CASSRSGVSNTGELFF

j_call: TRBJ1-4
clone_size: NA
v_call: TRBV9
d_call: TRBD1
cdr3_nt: TGTGCCAGCAGCGCCCAACCAGACAGGGCATTCGGAAGACTGTTTTTT
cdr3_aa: CASSAQPDRAFGRLFF

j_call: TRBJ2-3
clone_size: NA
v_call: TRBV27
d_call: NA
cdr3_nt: TGTGCCAGCAGTCCCCTCGCCAGGGAAGATACGCAGTATTTT
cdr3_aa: CASSPLAREDTQYF

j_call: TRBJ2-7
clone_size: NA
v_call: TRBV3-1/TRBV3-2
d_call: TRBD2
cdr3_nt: TGTGCCAGCAGCCAAGGGGGGGGGACCCAGCAGTACTTC
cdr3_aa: CASSQGGGTQQYF

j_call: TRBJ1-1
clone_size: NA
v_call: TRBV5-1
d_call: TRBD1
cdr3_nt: TGCGCCAGCAGCCCGGCCTCGGGACAGCCGAACACTGAAGCTTTCTTT
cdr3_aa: CASSPASGQPNTEAFF

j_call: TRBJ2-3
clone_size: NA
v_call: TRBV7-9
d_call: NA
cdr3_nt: TGTGCCAGCAACCGTGGGGAAAGCGGTTCGGATACGCAGTATTTT
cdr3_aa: CASNRGESGSDTQYF

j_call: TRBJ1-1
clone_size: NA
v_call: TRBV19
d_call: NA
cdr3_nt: TGTGCCAGTAGTATCGGGGTGAGGCCCCAGATAAACACTGAAGCTTTCTTT
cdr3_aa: CASSIGVRPQINTEAFF

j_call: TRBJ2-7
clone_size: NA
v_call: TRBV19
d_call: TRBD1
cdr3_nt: TGTGCCAGTAGGCAGCAGGGGGCGGAACACTACGAGCAGTACTTC
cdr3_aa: CASRQQGAEHYEQYF

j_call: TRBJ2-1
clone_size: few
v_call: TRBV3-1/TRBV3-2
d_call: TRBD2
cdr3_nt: TGTGCCAGCAGCCAAGATGTACGGGGGGAGTATGAGCAGTTCTTC
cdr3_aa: CASSQDVRGEYEQFF

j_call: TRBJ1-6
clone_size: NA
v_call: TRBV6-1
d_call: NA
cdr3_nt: TGTGCCAGCAGTGAGGGTCTAGGTCCCCTCCACTTT
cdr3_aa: CASSEGLGPLHF

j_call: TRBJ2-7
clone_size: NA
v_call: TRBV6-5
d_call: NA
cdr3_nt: TGTGCCAGCAGTTACGCCCGGGACTTAACCTACGAGCAGTACTTC
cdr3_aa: CASSYARDLTYEQYF

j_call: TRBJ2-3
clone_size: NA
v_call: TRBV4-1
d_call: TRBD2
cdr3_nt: TGCGCCAGCAGCCAAGTCGGTAGCGGGGGGGCTACAGATACGCAGTATTTT
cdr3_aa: CASSQVGSGGATDTQYF

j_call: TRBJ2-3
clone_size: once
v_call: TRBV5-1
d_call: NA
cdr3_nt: TGCGCCAGCAGCTACCGACAGGGACTCTCCCCAGATACGCAGTATTTT
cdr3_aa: CASSYRQGLSPDTQYF

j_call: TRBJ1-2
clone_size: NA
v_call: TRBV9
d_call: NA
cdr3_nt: TGTGCCAGCAGCCCCGGGACAACGCACTATGGCTACACCTTC
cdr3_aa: CASSPGTTHYGYTF

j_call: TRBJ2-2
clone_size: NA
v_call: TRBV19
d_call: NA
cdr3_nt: TGTGCCAGTAGCCGTGACCAGGATACCCTTAACACCGGGGAGCTGTTTTTT
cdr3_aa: CASSRDQDTLNTGELFF

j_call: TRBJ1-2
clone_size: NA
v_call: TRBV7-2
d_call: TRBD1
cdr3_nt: TGTGCCAGCAGCCCCGGGACAGGGGCCTTTTATGGCTACACCTTC
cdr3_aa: CASSPGTGAFYGYTF

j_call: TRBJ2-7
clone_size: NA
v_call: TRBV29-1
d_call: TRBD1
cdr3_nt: TGCAGCGTTGGACAGGGAATAGCCTACGAGCAGTACTTC
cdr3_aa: CSVGQGIAYEQYF

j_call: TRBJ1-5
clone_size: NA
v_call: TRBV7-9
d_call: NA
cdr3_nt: TGTGCCAGCAGCCCCGGAGAGGGCTACAATCAGCCCCAGCATTTT
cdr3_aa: CASSPGEGYNQPQHF

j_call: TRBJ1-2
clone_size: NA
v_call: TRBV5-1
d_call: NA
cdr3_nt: TGCGCCAGCAGCGTACCTACAGGAGAGCGAGGCTACACCTTC
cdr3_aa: CASSVPTGERGYTF

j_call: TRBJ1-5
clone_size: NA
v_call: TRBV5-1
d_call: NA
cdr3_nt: TGCGCCAGCAGCTTGGAGGGGCTTGGTAATCAGCCCCAGCATTTT
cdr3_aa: CASSLEGLGNQPQHF

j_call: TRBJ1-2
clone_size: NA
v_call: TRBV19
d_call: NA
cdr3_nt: TGTGCCAGTAGTCCGAGAAGATATGGCTACACCTTC
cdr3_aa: CASSPRRYGYTF